Below are 5 T cell receptor beta chains sequenced from a single sample in a study of cytomegalovirus exposure and HLA in healthy donors. With 60 Vbeta and 13 Jbeta primers, the PCR was carried out. Method: immunoSEQ multiplex PCR; TCRdb's copy keeps in-frame clones and lacks some. The repertoire consists of 120,000 to 150,000 clones, with over 60% occurring once and the leading ten covering approximately 2.1%. Source material: PBMCs. These receptors all stem from a man aged 40-55 years in good health and CMV-seronegative.

The V and J genes are TRBV2 and TRBJ2-1; possible D gene TRBD1, 5 bases. Trimming left V 6 bases short and J 0 bases short, with 12 bases between. This CDR3 has 15 residues. The V gene's germline CDR1 is SNHLY and CDR2 FYNNEI. The CDR3 protein is CASRGLASSYNEQFF. The DNA for the CDR3 is TGTGCCAGCAGGGGGCTTGCGTCCTCCTACAATGAGCAGTTCTTC.

V and J are TRBV6-6 and TRBJ2-1; D is possibly TRBD1 (5 bases). The CDR3 length is 16 residues. With 0 bases removed from V and 1 base from J, the gap between germline ends came to 10 bases. Looked up from germline, CDR1 is MNHNY and CDR2 is SVGAGI (reference sequence). CDR3 nucleotide sequence: TGTGCCAGCAGTTACTCAGGGGCCGTATCCTACAATGAGCAGTTCTTC. This sequence encodes CASSYSGAVSYNEQFF.

Only one count was recorded for this clone. One end of the junction is discordant with germline, which a read error may explain. V usage is TRBV7-9 and J usage is TRBJ2-1; 9 bases match TRBD2. Per germline, CDR1 SEHNR and CDR2 FQNEAQ (reference sequence). CDR3 length: 16 amino acids. The CDR3 nucleotides are TGTTCCAGCAGCTTTATGCGGGGGGGTTACTACAATGAGCAGTTCTTC. This translates into CSSSFMRGGYYNEQFF.

The chain links TRBV9 to TRBJ2-7; TRBD2 matches 12 bases. With V trimmed by 4 bases and J by 6 bases, 8 bases remained unmatched. The CDR3 length is 15 residues. Germline loops: CDR1 SGDLS, CDR2 YYNGEE. CDR3 sequence: CASSPSGTSGCEQYF. CDR3 nucleotide sequence: TGTGCCAGCAGCCCCTCGGGGACTAGCGGGTGCGAGCAGTACTTC.

This chain links TRBV6-6 with TRBJ2-1; 9 bases map to TRBD2. The junction had 13 bases not matched to a gene; V was cut back by 6 bases and J by 7 bases. This CDR3 is 16 amino acids long. Germline V gene sequence: CDR1 MNHNY, CDR2 SVGAGI (reference sequence). This CDR3 is CASSLGSSGSYNEQFF. The CDR3 nucleotides read TGTGCCAGCAGCCTCGGTAGTAGCGGGAGTTATAATGAGCAGTTCTTC.